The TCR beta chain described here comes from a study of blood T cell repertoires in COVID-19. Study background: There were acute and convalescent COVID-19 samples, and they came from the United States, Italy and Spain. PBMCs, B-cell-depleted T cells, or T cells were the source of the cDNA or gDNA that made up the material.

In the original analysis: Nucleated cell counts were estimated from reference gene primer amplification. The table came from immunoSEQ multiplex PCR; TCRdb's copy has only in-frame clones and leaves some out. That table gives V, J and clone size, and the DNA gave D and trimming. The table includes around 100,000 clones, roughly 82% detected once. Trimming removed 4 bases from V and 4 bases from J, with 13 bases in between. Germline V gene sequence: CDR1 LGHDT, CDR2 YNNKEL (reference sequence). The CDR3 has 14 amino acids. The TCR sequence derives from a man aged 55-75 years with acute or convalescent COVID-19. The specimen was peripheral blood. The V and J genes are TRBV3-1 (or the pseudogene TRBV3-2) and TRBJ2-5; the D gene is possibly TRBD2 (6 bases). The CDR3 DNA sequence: TGTGCCAGCAGCCCCACCGGGGGTGTAGAGACCCAGTACTTC. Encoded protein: CASSPTGGVETQYF.